This T cell receptor beta chain comes out of a study of human T cells and chemical hapten exposure. Study-wide context: Donors were sensitized with 2% DPC on the upper inner arm.

At least ten counts were recorded for this clonotype. One entry per CDR3 protein results from TCRdb running MiXCR on the RACE reads. The repertoire holds over 55,000 distinct CDR3 sequences, with around 10% as singletons. Specified time point: patch test 3, about 24 weeks after DPC sensitization. Stated treatment: therapeutic diphenylcyclopropenone sensitization with weekly scalp DPC. Whole blood, unfractionated, served as the material for total RNA extraction. Germline V gene data show CDR1 as LGHNT and CDR2 as FRNRAP. After removal of 0 bases from V and 1 base from J, the junction contained 5 bases not matched to a gene. The CDR3 has 16 residues.

The genes are TRBV12-5 and TRBJ2-5; 7 nucleotides agree with TRBD1. This clonotype originated in a woman aged 45 to 65 with alopecia areata. Some clones in this sample may be carry-over from other donors' samples. Specimen: whole blood, collected in connection with sensitization to the hapten diphenylcyclopropenone (DPC). The CDR3: CASGLVLDRAQETQYF. The CDR3 nucleotides read TGTGCTAGTGGTTTGGTACTCGACAGGGCCCAAGAGACCCAGTACTTC.